The clone carrying this T cell receptor beta chain appeared once. Its antigen is currently unknown. Each TCR beta cDNA library carried unique molecular identifiers. TCRdb independently ran MiXCR on the PCR reads; one entry per CDR3 protein. The sample gives about 500,000 distinct CDR3 sequences, approximately 45% of which show up once; around 10% is in the top ten. Trimming took 1 base from V and 6 from J, leaving 12 bases between them. Germline CDR1 reads MNHNS; CDR2 reads SASEGT. The CDR3 is made up of 14 amino acids. This specimen belongs to a study of post-analysis software for immune sequencing data. Whole-study findings and limits: TRBV segments more frequent in patients than in controls numbered five and included TRBV5-6, TRBV5-1 and TRBV20-1.

The TCR originated in a girl between 5 and 17 years old with multiple sclerosis. The V call is TRBV6-1, the J call TRBJ1-2, with D possibly TRBD1 on 6 matching bases. The sequenced sample consisted of blood. CDR3 sequence reads: CASSEGTGWNGYTF. The CDR3 DNA reads TGTGCCAGCAGTGAAGGAACAGGGTGGAATGGCTACACCTTC.